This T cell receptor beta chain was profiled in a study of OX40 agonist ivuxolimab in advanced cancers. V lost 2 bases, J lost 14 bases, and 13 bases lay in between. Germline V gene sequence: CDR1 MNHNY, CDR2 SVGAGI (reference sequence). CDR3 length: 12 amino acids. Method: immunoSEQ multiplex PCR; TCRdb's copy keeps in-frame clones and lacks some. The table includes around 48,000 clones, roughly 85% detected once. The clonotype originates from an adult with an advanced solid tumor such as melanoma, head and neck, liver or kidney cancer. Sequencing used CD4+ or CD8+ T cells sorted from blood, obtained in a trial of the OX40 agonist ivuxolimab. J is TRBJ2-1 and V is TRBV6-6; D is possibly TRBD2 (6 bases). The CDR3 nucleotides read TGTGCCAGCAGTTACAGCGGGCTCCAGGAGTTCTTC. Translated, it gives CASSYSGLQEFF.